This paragraph covers one T cell receptor beta chain sequence. This entry is derived from a study of OX40 agonist ivuxolimab in advanced cancers. The length of the CDR3 is 13 residues. The germline CDR1 and CDR2 sequences are MRHNA and SNTAGT. V lost 6 bases and J 4 bases, leaving 11 bases between the germline ends. TCRdb's copy holds only in-frame clones and misses some; the assay was immunoSEQ multiplex PCR. This sample has approximately 70,000 clones, with about nine tenths found just once. The rearrangement uses TRBV6-4 and TRBJ2-3; tentatively, D is TRBD2 (6 bases). Here the sequenced sample was CD4+ or CD8+ T cells sorted from blood, taken in a trial of the OX40 agonist ivuxolimab. This receptor was identified in an adult with an advanced solid tumor such as melanoma, head and neck, liver or kidney cancer. The CDR3 DNA sequence: TGTGCCAGCAGCCGGGGGTCGGCAGATACGCAGTATTTT. This translates into CASSRGSADTQYF.